This T cell receptor beta chain is drawn from a study of tumor and adjacent non-tumor tissue in lung cancer. Many counts were recorded for this clonotype. RNA was extracted from bulk tissue without any cell sorting. This CDR3 is built from 13 residues. The germline V and J ends were trimmed by 4 bases and 6 bases, with 10 bases remaining between them. Germline loops: CDR1 WSHSY, CDR2 SAAADI. A modified ARM-PCR protocol with three rounds of nested PCR amplified TCRbeta. TCRdb fed the multiplex PCR reads into MiXCR, producing one record per CDR3 protein. The data show 68,000 or so distinct CDR3 sequences, roughly three fifths seen once.

Sample: lung tumor tissue. This receptor was obtained from a man aged 50 or older with non-small cell lung cancer. J is TRBJ1-5 and V is TRBV10-2; maybe TRBD1 (5 bases). The CDR3 bases are TGCGCCAGCAGTGGGGGGGTGGGTCAGCCCCAGCATTTT. This gives the protein CASSGGVGQPQHF.